A single sample is the source of the 8 T cell receptor beta chains below, sequenced in a study of blood T cells in healthy people across ages. Combining a sample-barcoded 5' primer with a J-beta primer mix, a second PCR ran for 7 to 11 cycles. One entry per CDR3 protein results from TCRdb running MiXCR on the 5' RACE reads. Seen here are roughly 1.7 million distinct CDR3 sequences, roughly 32% observed once, and the top ten hold over 9%. Sequenced sample: blood. These receptors all stem from a woman in her 30s in good health.

This clonotype turned up a few times. The chain couples TRBV27 to TRBJ2-5, with no clear D. CDR1 MNHEY and CDR2 SMNVEV come from the germline V gene (reference sequence). Trimming took 3 bases from V and 3 from J, leaving 11 bases between them. CDR3 length: 14 residues. CDR3 nucleotide sequence: TGTGCCAGCAGTTTTTATGGCAGAGAAGAGACCCAGTACTTC. This codes for CASSFYGREETQYF.

The chain couples TRBV5-5 to TRBJ2-7, with D hard to call. V lost 4 bases to trimming and J lost 2 bases, with 10 bases between them. Looked up from germline, CDR1 is SGHKS and CDR2 is YYEKEE (reference sequence). This CDR3 region has 13 residues. This CDR3 is CASSTWLTYEQYF. DNA for the CDR3: TGTGCCAGCAGCACGTGGCTTACCTACGAGCAGTACTTC.

The CDR3 DNA sequence: TGTGCCAGCAGCCAGACAGGGATGGGCGAAAAACTGTTTTTT. It translates to CASSQTGMGEKLFF. V and J are TRBV12-3 or TRBV12-4 and TRBJ1-4, with 7 bases aligning to TRBD1. The V gene end was trimmed by 6 bases and the J gene end by 8 bases; junction bases not matched to a gene: 9. This CDR3 contains 14 residues.

The gene calls are TRBV10-3 and TRBJ2-3, with D tentatively TRBD2 (6 bases). The V and J ends lost 0 bases and 0 bases respectively, with 10 bases between them. Germline V lookup: CDR1 ENHRY, CDR2 SYGVKD. The CDR3 contains 16 residues. For the CDR3, the DNA is TGTGCCATCAGTGAGTCCGCGGGGACTAGCACAGATACGCAGTATTTT. Its translation: CAISESAGTSTDTQYF.

V and J are TRBV7-3 and TRBJ2-3; no reliable D call. V was cut by 1 base and J by 7 bases, with 6 bases left in between. CDR1 is SGHTA, CDR2 FQGTGA, per germline. The CDR3 sequence is 12 residues long. This CDR3 reads CASSLNGNTQYF. Here the CDR3 DNA reads TGTGCCAGCAGCTTAAACGGAAATACGCAGTATTTT.

This clonotype has at least ten counts. The gene calls are TRBV29-1 and TRBJ2-3, with D possibly matching TRBD2 (5 bases). The CDR3 is made up of 13 amino acids. V lost 4 bases to trimming and J lost 2 bases, with 10 bases between them. Germline lookup yields CDR1 SQVTM and CDR2 ANQGSEA. The CDR3 region has the DNA TGCAGCGTTGGTTTCGGGAACACAGATACGCAGTATTTT. Amino acids: CSVGFGNTDTQYF.

The genes are TRBV6-5 and TRBJ2-7; tentative D call: TRBD1 (5 bases). Germline V gives CDR1 MNHEY, CDR2 SVGAGI. Trimming removed 5 bases at V and 6 bases at J, with 20 bases between. The CDR3 consists of 15 residues. CDR3: CASSQGIARLGEQYF. The CDR3 coding sequence is TGTGCCAGCAGTCAGGGTATTGCGAGGCTAGGCGAGCAGTACTTC.

The chain links TRBV6-6 to TRBJ2-5; 9 bases align to TRBD1. J lost 5 bases, V lost 6 bases, and 4 bases had no gene match. CDR3 length equals 13 residues. Per germline, CDR1 MNHNY and CDR2 SVGAGI (reference sequence). In DNA, the CDR3 is TGTGCCAGCAGGACAGGGGGGACGGAGACCCAGTACTTC. The encoded protein is CASRTGGTETQYF.